One sample yielded the 5 T cell receptor beta chains listed below, sequenced in a study of blood T cells in healthy people across ages. Through a sample-barcoded 5' primer and a J-beta primer mix, a second PCR was run for roughly 7 to 11 cycles. One entry per CDR3 protein, called by TCRdb with MiXCR from the 5' RACE reads. This sample carries approximately 760,000 distinct CDR3 sequences, just under 25% of them seen once, and the ten largest clones take 9% to 9.5%. These same records also appear under a second study, on T cells of mothers and their children.

Sequencing was performed on blood. These receptors were collected from a boy aged 5 to 17 in good health.

This clonotype was seen just once. This chain joins TRBV9 and TRBJ2-5; 15 bases are a match to TRBD2. The junction had 9 bases not matched to a gene; V was cut back by 4 bases and J by 5 bases. The CDR3 runs to 17 residues. Germline V gives CDR1 SGDLS, CDR2 YYNGEE. The CDR3 is CASSSGLAGGPQETQYF. For the CDR3, the DNA is TGTGCCAGCAGCTCCGGACTAGCGGGAGGGCCTCAGGAGACCCAGTACTTC.

This clonotype occurred a few times. This chain joins TRBV5-1 and TRBJ2-5; TRBD1 aligns across 7 bases. The J call may be incorrect, as the DNA end agrees better with TRBJ2-7. This CDR3 spans 14 amino acids. The V gene's germline CDR1 is SGHRS and CDR2 YFSETQ. The CDR3 sequence is CASSLQGIYYEQYF. The CDR3 DNA sequence: TGCGCCAGCAGCTTACAGGGGATATACTACGAGCAGTACTTC.

The chain uses TRBV6-5 and TRBJ2-5, with D perhaps matching TRBD2 (6 bases). Germline V gives CDR1 MNHEY, CDR2 SVGAGI. V was pared by 2 bases and J by 1 base, with 14 bases between. The CDR3 has 16 residues. The CDR3 DNA is TGTGCCAGCAGTTACCGAACGGGGGAGAGCCAAGAGACCCAGTACTTC. This encodes CASSYRTGESQETQYF.

This clonotype came up a few times. At one of its ends the junction is not consistent with the germline gene, which may arise from a read error. The chain has TRBV11-3 and TRBJ2-2, with 7 bases fitting TRBD1. The CDR3 runs to 14 residues. Germline CDR1 reads SGHNT; CDR2 reads YENEEA. Here the CDR3 DNA reads TGTGCCAGCAGCCACCCCGGGACAGACGGGGAGCTGTTCTTT. It is translated as CASSHPGTDGELFF.

Many counts were recorded for this clonotype. The V call is TRBV2, the J call TRBJ2-5; no reliable D call. The ends were cut back, 10 bases at V and 2 bases at J, with 17 bases in the middle. The CDR3 sequence is 14 residues long. Germline V gives CDR1 SNHLY, CDR2 FYNNEI. The CDR3 protein is CATRPANRQETQYF. DNA of the CDR3: TGTGCCACCCGGCCGGCCAACCGTCAAGAGACCCAGTACTTC.